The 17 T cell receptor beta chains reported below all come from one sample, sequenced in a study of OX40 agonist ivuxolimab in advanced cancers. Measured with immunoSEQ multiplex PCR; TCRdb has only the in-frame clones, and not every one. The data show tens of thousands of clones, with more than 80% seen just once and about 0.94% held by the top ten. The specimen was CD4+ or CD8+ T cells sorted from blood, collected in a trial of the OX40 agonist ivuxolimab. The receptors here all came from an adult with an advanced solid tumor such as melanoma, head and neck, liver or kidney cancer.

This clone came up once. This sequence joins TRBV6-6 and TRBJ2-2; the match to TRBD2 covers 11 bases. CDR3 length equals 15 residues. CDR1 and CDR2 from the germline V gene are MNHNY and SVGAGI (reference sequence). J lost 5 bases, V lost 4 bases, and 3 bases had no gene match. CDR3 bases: TGTGCCAGCAGTTTACTAGCGGGAGTAACCGGGGAGCTGTTTTTT. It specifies CASSLLAGVTGELFF.

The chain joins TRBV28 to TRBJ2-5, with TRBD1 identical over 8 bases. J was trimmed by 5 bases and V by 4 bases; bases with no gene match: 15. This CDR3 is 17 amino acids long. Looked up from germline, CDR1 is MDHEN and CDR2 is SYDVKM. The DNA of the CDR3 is TGTGCCAGCAGTTCCCCCTTGGACAGGGCACGCGGGGAGACCCAGTACTTC. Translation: CASSSPLDRARGETQYF.

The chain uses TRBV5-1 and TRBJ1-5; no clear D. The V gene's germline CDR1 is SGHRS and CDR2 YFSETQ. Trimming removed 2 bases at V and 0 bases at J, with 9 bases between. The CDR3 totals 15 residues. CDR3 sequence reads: CASSFDGNSNQPQHF. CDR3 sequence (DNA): TGCGCCAGCAGCTTTGACGGTAATAGCAATCAGCCCCAGCATTTT.

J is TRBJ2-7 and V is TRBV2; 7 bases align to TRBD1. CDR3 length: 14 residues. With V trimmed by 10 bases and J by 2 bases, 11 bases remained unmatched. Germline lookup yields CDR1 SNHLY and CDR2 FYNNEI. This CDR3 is CAIVPGTATYEQYF. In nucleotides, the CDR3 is TGTGCCATCGTTCCCGGGACAGCCACCTACGAGCAGTACTTC.

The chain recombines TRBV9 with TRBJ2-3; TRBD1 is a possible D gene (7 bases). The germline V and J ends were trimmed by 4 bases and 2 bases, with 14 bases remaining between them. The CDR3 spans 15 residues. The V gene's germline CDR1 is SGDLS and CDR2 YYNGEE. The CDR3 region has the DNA TGTGCCAGCAGCTCCGCGGGACAGCACACAGATACGCAGTATTTT. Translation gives CASSSAGQHTDTQYF. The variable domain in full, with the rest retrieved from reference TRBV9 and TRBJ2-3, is DSGVTQTPKHLITATGQRVTLRCSPRSGDLSVYWYQQSLDQGLQFLIQYYNGEERAKGNILERFSAQQFPDLHSELNLSSLELGDSALYFCASSSAGQHTDTQYFGPGTRLTVL.

The CDR3 region has the DNA TGTGCCAGCATCCAAGTGGGGATTCCTTACGAGCAGTACTTC. As protein: CASIQVGIPYEQYF. This chain joins TRBV6-8 and TRBJ2-7, with D hard to call. Trimming shortened V by 7 bases and J by 4 bases, and 17 bases separated the two germline ends. This CDR3 comprises 14 residues. Germline CDR1 and CDR2: MNHGY and SAAAGT.

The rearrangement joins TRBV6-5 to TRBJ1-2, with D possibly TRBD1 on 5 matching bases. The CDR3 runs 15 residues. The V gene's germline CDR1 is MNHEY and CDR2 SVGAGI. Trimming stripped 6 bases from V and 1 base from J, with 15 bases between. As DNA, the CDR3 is TGTGCCAGCAGCCGACGCAGGGAGCTTAACTATGGCTACACCTTC. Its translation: CASSRRRELNYGYTF.

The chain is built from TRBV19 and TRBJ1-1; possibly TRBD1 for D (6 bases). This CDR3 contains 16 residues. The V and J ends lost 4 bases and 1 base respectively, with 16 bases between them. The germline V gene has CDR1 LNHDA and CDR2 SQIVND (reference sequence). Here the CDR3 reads CASSTSAGGWNTEAFF. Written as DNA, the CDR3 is TGTGCCAGTAGTACCTCCGCCGGGGGCTGGAACACTGAAGCTTTCTTT.

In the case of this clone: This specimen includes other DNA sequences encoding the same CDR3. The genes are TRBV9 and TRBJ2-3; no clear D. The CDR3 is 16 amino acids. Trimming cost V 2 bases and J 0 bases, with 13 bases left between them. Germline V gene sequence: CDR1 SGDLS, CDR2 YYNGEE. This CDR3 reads CASSVLVGISTDTQYF. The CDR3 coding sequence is TGTGCCAGCAGCGTCCTGGTGGGGATTAGCACAGATACGCAGTATTTT.

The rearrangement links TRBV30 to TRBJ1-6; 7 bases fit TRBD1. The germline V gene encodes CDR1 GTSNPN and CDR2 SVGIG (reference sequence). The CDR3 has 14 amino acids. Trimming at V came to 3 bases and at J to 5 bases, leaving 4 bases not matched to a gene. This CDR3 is CAWRGTANNSPLHF. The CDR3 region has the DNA TGTGCCTGGAGGGGGACAGCTAATAATTCACCCCTCCACTTT.

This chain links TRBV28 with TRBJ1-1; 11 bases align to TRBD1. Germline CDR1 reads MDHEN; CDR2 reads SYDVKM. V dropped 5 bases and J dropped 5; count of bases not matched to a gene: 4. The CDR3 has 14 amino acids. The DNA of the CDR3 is TGTGCCAGCAGTGCGGACAGGGGGCTGACTGAAGCTTTCTTT. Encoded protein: CASSADRGLTEAFF.

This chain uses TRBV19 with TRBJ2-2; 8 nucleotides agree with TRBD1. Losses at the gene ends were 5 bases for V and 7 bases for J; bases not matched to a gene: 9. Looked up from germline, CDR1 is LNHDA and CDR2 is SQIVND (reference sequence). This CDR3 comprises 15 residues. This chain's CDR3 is CASSSGQGQIGELFF. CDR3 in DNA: TGTGCCAGTAGTTCCGGACAGGGTCAAATCGGGGAGCTGTTTTTT.

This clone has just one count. CDR3: CASSTSKVDTQYF. The CDR3 nucleotides are TGTGCCAGCAGTACGTCAAAGGTTGATACGCAGTATTTT. This sequence joins TRBV6-6 and TRBJ2-3; D remains unclear. The germline V gene encodes CDR1 MNHNY and CDR2 SVGAGI (reference sequence). CDR3 length: 13 residues. Trimming took off 5 bases at V and 6 bases at J, with 12 bases between the two ends.

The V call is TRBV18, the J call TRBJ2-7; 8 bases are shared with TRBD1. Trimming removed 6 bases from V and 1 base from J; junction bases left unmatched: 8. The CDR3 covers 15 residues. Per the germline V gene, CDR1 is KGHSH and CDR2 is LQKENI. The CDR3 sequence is CASSLTGALSYEQYF. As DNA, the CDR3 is TGTGCCAGCTCGCTGACAGGGGCCTTATCCTACGAGCAGTACTTC. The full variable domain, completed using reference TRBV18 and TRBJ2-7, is NAGVMQNPRHLVRRRGQEARLRCSPMKGHSHVYWYRQLPEEGLKFMVYLQKENIIDESGMPKERFSAEFPKEGPSILRIQQVVRGDSAAYFCASSLTGALSYEQYFGPGTRLTVT.

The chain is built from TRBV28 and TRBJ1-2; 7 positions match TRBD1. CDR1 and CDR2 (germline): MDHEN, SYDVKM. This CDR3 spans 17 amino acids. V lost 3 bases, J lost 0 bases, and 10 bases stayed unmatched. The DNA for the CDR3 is TGTGCCAGCAGTTTGGGCAGGGGGGAGACTTCTAACTATGGCTACACCTTC. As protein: CASSLGRGETSNYGYTF.

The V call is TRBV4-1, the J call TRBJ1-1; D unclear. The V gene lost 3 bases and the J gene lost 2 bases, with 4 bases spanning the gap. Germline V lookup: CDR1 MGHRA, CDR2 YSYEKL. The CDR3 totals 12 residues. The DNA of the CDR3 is TGCGCCAGCAGCCAGGAAAACACTGAAGCTTTCTTT. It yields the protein CASSQENTEAFF.

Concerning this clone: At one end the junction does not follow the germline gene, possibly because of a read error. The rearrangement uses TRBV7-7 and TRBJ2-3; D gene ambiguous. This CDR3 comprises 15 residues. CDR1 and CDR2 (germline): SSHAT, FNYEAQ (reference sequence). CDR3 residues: CASSLGPERGDTQYF. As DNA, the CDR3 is TGTGCTAGCAGCTTAGGACCAGAACGAGGAGATACGCAGTATTTT.